A selection of T cell receptor beta chains follows, all from one sample in a study of T-cell memory formation after mild COVID-19. TCRdb passed the 5' RACE reads through MiXCR, listing each CDR3 protein once. This sample has some 350,000 distinct CDR3 sequences, with approximately 15% found just once. The material sequenced was PBMCs or a T cell subset sorted from them (not recorded which). All receptors derive from a man aged 18 to 30 who had mild COVID-19 (a few samples of this study predate the infection). Cell type and time point are not known. The CDR3 runs from the conserved cysteine through the conserved F or W. D genes are given only for firm matches. Part of the rows lack a size; the others show once, few, many or a class for expanded clones.

CDR3aa | CDR3nt | v_gene | d_gene | abundance | j_gene
CASSSRTVQETQYF | TGTGCCAGCAGTTCCCGGACGGTCCAAGAGACCCAGTACTTC | TRBV6-2/TRBV6-3 | - | few | TRBJ2-5
CASSSLGGVTQYF | TGTGCCAGCAGCTCGCTGGGGGGTGTTACGCAGTATTTT | TRBV11-2 | - | many | TRBJ2-3
CASSSGTGWQPQHF | TGTGCCAGCAGCTCGGGGACAGGTTGGCAGCCCCAGCATTTT | TRBV5-6 | TRBD1 | many | TRBJ1-5
CSPQLRGSYEQYF | TGCAGTCCCCAATTGCGGGGGTCGTACGAGCAGTACTTC | TRBV20-1 | TRBD2 | few | TRBJ2-7
CASSLNTDLDMETQYF | TGTGCCAGCAGCTTGAATACGGACTTGGACATGGAGACCCAGTACTTC | TRBV7-9 | - | few | TRBJ2-5
CASQVGRGNQPQHF | TGTGCCAGCCAGGTAGGCAGAGGCAATCAGCCCCAGCATTTT | TRBV6-6 | - | few | TRBJ1-5
CSAERGATDTQYF | TGCAGTGCCGAGCGGGGAGCTACAGATACGCAGTATTTT | TRBV20-1 | TRBD2 | many | TRBJ2-3
CSAREKRAEAFF | TGCAGTGCTAGGGAGAAGAGGGCTGAAGCTTTCTTT | TRBV20-1 | - | - | TRBJ1-1
CASSSALAGGRNEQFF | TGTGCCAGCAGCTCTGCCCTAGCGGGGGGACGCAATGAGCAGTTCTTC | TRBV12-3/TRBV12-4 | TRBD2 | few | TRBJ2-1
CASSLAGANTDTQYF | TGTGCCAGCAGTCTAGCGGGGGCCAACACAGATACGCAGTATTTT | TRBV28 | TRBD2 | many | TRBJ2-3
CASSQGGGTDTQYF | TGCGCCAGCAGCCAAGGCGGGGGCACAGATACGCAGTATTTT | TRBV4-1 | - | many | TRBJ2-3
CASSPARGSGANVLTF | TGTGCCAGCTCACCAGCCAGGGGTTCTGGGGCCAACGTCCTGACTTTC | TRBV18 | - | - | TRBJ2-6
CASSLGGIYGYTF | TGCGCCAGCAGCTTGGGGGGGATCTATGGCTACACCTTC | TRBV5-1 | - | few | TRBJ1-2
CASSLGQHNQPQHF | TGCGCCAGCAGCTTGGGGCAGCACAATCAGCCCCAGCATTTT | TRBV5-1 | - | - | TRBJ1-5
CASSLGVTSGGAEETQYF | TGTGCCAGCAGCCTCGGCGTGACTAGCGGGGGGGCCGAAGAGACCCAGTACTTC | TRBV11-2 | TRBD2 | few | TRBJ2-5
CASSAGQGVPADTQYF | TGTGCCAGCAGCGCGGGACAGGGGGTTCCGGCAGATACGCAGTATTTT | TRBV7-2 | TRBD1 | few | TRBJ2-3
CASRTRETNTEAFF | TGTGCCAGCAGAACACGCGAAACGAACACTGAAGCTTTCTTT | TRBV7-2 | - | - | TRBJ1-1
CSASGPASNQPQHF | TGCAGTGCTAGTGGGCCAGCCAGCAATCAGCCCCAGCATTTT | TRBV20-1 | - | few | TRBJ1-5
CSVEHSPYGYTF | TGCAGCGTTGAGCACAGCCCCTATGGCTACACCTTC | TRBV29-1 | - | few | TRBJ1-2
CASGLATGRQPQHF | TGTGCTAGTGGTTTGGCGACAGGGCGTCAGCCCCAGCATTTT | TRBV12-5 | TRBD1 | few | TRBJ1-5
CASRAQDSYTEAFF | TGTGCCAGCAGAGCCCAAGACAGTTACACTGAAGCTTTCTTT | TRBV6-5 | - | few | TRBJ1-1
CASSLDRTAYNEQFF | TGCGCCAGCAGCTTGGACAGAACGGCCTACAATGAGCAGTTCTTC | TRBV5-1 | - | few | TRBJ2-1
CASSGSDYYNEQFF | TGTGCCAGCAGCGGCTCTGATTACTACAATGAGCAGTTCTTC | TRBV9 | - | - | TRBJ2-1
CASSLAQSSYNEQFF | TGCGCCAGCAGCTTGGCCCAGAGCTCCTACAATGAGCAGTTCTTC | TRBV5-1 | - | many | TRBJ2-1
CASSQDRGRTEAFF | TGCGCCAGCAGCCAAGACAGGGGAAGGACTGAAGCTTTCTTT | TRBV4-1 | - | - | TRBJ1-1
CASSPGPGTGTSGNTIYF | TGCGCCAGCAGCCCCGGTCCCGGGACGGGAACCTCTGGAAACACCATATATTTT | TRBV5-1 | - | - | TRBJ1-3
CASSGQGGHNQPQHF | TGTGCCAGCAGTGGTCAAGGGGGCCACAATCAGCCCCAGCATTTT | TRBV2 | TRBD1 | few | TRBJ1-5
CATKGHLTNQPQHF | TGTGCCACCAAGGGACACCTGACCAATCAGCCCCAGCATTTT | TRBV5-8 | - | few | TRBJ1-5
CSARVTSGGINEQFF | TGCAGTGCTAGAGTGACTAGCGGGGGAATAAATGAGCAGTTCTTC | TRBV20-1 | TRBD2 | - | TRBJ2-1
CASSGLAGVSTDTQYF | TGTGCCAGCAGTGGACTAGCGGGGGTCTCCACAGATACGCAGTATTTT | TRBV12-3/TRBV12-4 | TRBD2 | - | TRBJ2-3
CASSSGGGGATDTQYF | TGTGCCAGCAGCTCTGGGGGGGGAGGAGCCACAGATACGCAGTATTTT | TRBV5-4 | TRBD2 | few | TRBJ2-3
CASSLVGGIGEQFF | TGTGCCAGCAGCTTAGTAGGGGGGATCGGTGAGCAGTTCTTC | TRBV7-2 | - | - | TRBJ2-1
CASSSNKQGTYEQYF | TGTGCCAGCAGCTCCAATAAACAGGGGACCTACGAGCAGTACTTC | TRBV7-9 | TRBD1 | - | TRBJ2-7
CASSQDGREGYGYTF | TGCGCCAGCAGCCAAGACGGCAGGGAGGGGTATGGCTACACCTTC | TRBV4-3 | - | - | TRBJ1-2
CASSLAPTVLNPEAFF | TGTGCCAGCAGCTTGGCTCCCACAGTTCTTAATCCTGAAGCTTTCTTT | TRBV5-4 | - | many | TRBJ1-1
CASSRDTGYEQYF | TGTGCCAGCTCACGGGACACTGGGTACGAGCAGTACTTC | TRBV18 | - | - | TRBJ2-7
CATSDAGRNTGELFF | TGTGCCACCAGTGATGCTGGGAGGAACACCGGGGAGCTGTTTTTT | TRBV24-1 | - | few | TRBJ2-2
CASSFAVTGGREQYF | TGTGCCAGCAGCTTTGCCGTGACAGGGGGCCGCGAGCAGTACTTC | TRBV7-2 | TRBD1 | many | TRBJ2-7
CASSLVRRVRGNQPQHF | TGTGCCAGCAGCTTAGTCCGGCGGGTTCGTGGCAATCAGCCCCAGCATTTT | TRBV7-8 | - | - | TRBJ1-5
CASSPHWDQPQHF | TGTGCCAGCAGCCCCCATTGGGATCAGCCCCAGCATTTT | TRBV11-2 | - | many | TRBJ1-5
CASSPTWTSGLQAQYF | TGTGCCAGCAGCCCCACCTGGACTAGCGGTCTTCAGGCCCAGTACTTC | TRBV11-2 | TRBD2 | - | TRBJ2-5
CASSLATGAGETQYF | TGCGCCAGCAGCTTGGCTACAGGGGCTGGGGAGACCCAGTACTTC | TRBV5-1 | TRBD1 | - | TRBJ2-5
CATWGGNTEAFF | TGTGCCACCTGGGGCGGGAACACTGAAGCTTTCTTT | TRBV7-9 | - | - | TRBJ1-1